These 30 T cell receptor beta chains share one sample of origin, sequenced in a study of blood T cell repertoires in COVID-19. Method: immunoSEQ multiplex PCR; TCRdb's copy keeps in-frame clones and lacks some. This table holds 150,000 to 250,000 clones, about 85% found once. The sample consisted of peripheral blood. These TCRs come from a woman in her 40s with COVID-19, enrolled during active disease.

The genes are TRBV16 and TRBJ2-7; perhaps TRBD1 as D (5 bases). V shed 4 bases and J shed 5 bases, with 21 bases lying between them. The germline V gene encodes CDR1 KGHSY and CDR2 FQNENV. CDR3 size: 16 residues. CDR3 nucleotides: TGTGCCAGCAGCCCTACCCAGGACACAAGGTCCCACGAGCAGTACTTC. Translated: CASSPTQDTRSHEQYF. Together with reference TRBV16 and TRBJ2-7, the CDR3 gives the full variable domain: GEEVAQTPKHLVRGEGQKAKLYCAPIKGHSYVFWYQQVLKNEFKFLISFQNENVFDETGMPKERFSAKCLPNSPCSLEIQATKLEDSAVYFCASSPTQDTRSHEQYFGPGTRLTVT.

This clone has a single count. This chain connects TRBV5-1 to TRBJ2-3, with TRBD2 matching over 8 bases. CDR3 length: 13 amino acids. Unmatched junction bases numbered 6, after V lost 6 bases and J lost 6 bases. CDR1 is SGHRS and CDR2 is YFSETQ in the germline V gene. In DNA, the CDR3 is TGCGCCAGCATTGCGGGGGGCGCGGATACGCAGTATTTT. It translates to CASIAGGADTQYF.

The chain joins TRBV10-3 to TRBJ2-1; D is perhaps TRBD1 (5 bases). The CDR3 length is 15 residues. The ends were cut back, 2 bases at V and 6 bases at J, with 14 bases in the middle. CDR1 and CDR2 (germline): ENHRY, SYGVKD. For the CDR3, the DNA is TGTGCCATCAGTGAGAAGGGGCCAAATATCAATGAGCAGTTCTTC. Translating gives CAISEKGPNINEQFF.

The chain couples TRBV18 to TRBJ2-1; the match to TRBD2 covers 9 bases. J lost 8 bases, V lost 8 bases, and 13 bases had no gene match. The CDR3 has 15 residues. Germline lookup yields CDR1 KGHSH and CDR2 LQKENI. For the CDR3, the DNA is TGTGCCAGCACAACCGGGACTAGCACCGTGGATGAGCAGTTCTTC. Translated: CASTTGTSTVDEQFF.

CDR3 coding DNA: TGCAGCGGGATGACAGGGGACACTGAAGCTTTCTTT. Translation: CSGMTGDTEAFF. The genes are TRBV29-1 and TRBJ1-1; TRBD1 agrees at 8 bases. Germline lookup yields CDR1 SQVTM and CDR2 ANQGSEA. The CDR3 contains 12 residues. The ends lost 7 bases at V and 3 bases at J; junction bases unmatched: 4.

The CDR3 is CASSIGTSGTPSSYEQYF. The CDR3 DNA follows: TGCGCCAGCAGCATCGGGACTAGCGGAACCCCCAGCTCCTACGAGCAGTACTTC. V usage is TRBV5-1 and J usage is TRBJ2-7; TRBD2 matches 11 bases. The CDR3 totals 18 residues. V dropped 4 bases and J dropped 0; count of bases not matched to a gene: 12. Germline V CDR1 and CDR2: SGHRS, YFSETQ.

J is TRBJ2-5 and V is TRBV11-2; D ambiguous. In germline, CDR1 is SGHAT, CDR2 FQNNGV. The CDR3 has 12 amino acids. The germline V and J ends were trimmed by 6 bases and 5 bases, with 10 bases remaining between them. CDR3 nucleotide sequence: TGTGCCAGCAGTCTAGAGGCCGAGACCCAGTACTTC. It encodes CASSLEAETQYF.

In its sample, this clone was seen a few times. In nucleotides, the CDR3 is TGCGCCAGCAGTCAATCTCCCCAAAGGCGGGATTTGGATTCACCCCTCCACTTT. It yields the protein CASSQSPQRRDLDSPLHF. The chain carries TRBV23-1 and TRBJ1-6; no clear D gene. TRBV23-1 counts as an open reading frame of uncertain function. The CDR3 has 18 residues. Trimming removed 0 bases at V and 8 bases at J, with 20 bases between.

The chain combines TRBV12-3 or TRBV12-4 with TRBJ2-7; tentative D call: TRBD1 (5 bases). V was trimmed by 7 bases and J by 2 bases, leaving 12 bases between them. This CDR3 has 13 residues. This CDR3 is CASTPEQAYEQYF. In DNA, the CDR3 is TGTGCCAGCACCCCTGAACAGGCCTACGAGCAGTACTTC.

The CDR3 is CASSFEDYGYTF. The CDR3 nucleotides read TGTGCCAGCAGCTTTGAGGACTATGGCTACACCTTC. The rearrangement links TRBV7-9 to TRBJ1-2; D ambiguous. The germline CDR1 and CDR2 sequences are SEHNR and FQNEAQ (reference sequence). The CDR3 spans 12 residues. V shed 3 bases and J shed 3 bases, with 5 bases lying between them. Full variable domain (rest looked up from reference TRBV7-9 and TRBJ1-2): DTGVSQNPRHKITKRGQNVTFRCDPISEHNRLYWYRQTLGQGPEFLTYFQNEAQLEKSRLLSDRFSAERPKGSFSTLEIQRTEQGDSAMYLCASSFEDYGYTFGSGTRLTVV.

The V call is TRBV5-4, the J call TRBJ2-5, with 8 bases that match TRBD2. The CDR3 sequence is 16 residues long. J gave up 0 bases and V 0 bases, and 4 bases lay outside the gene matches. The germline V gene encodes CDR1 SGHNT and CDR2 YYREEE (reference sequence). The CDR3 is CASSLEAGAHQETQYF. The CDR3 DNA follows: TGTGCCAGCAGCTTGGAAGCGGGGGCCCACCAAGAGACCCAGTACTTC.

This chain uses TRBV5-3 with TRBJ1-3; D is perhaps TRBD1 (6 bases). TRBV5-3 has ORF status, its function being uncertain. V was cut by 2 bases and J by 0 bases, with 18 bases left in between. The CDR3 is 18 residues long. The CDR3 reads CARSLPRSTGLSGNTIYF. In DNA form, the CDR3 reads TGTGCCAGAAGCTTACCTAGATCGACAGGCCTCTCTGGAAACACCATATATTTT.

This CDR3 is CASSQQGDNSPLHF. The CDR3 DNA sequence: TGTGCCAGCAGCCAACAGGGGGATAATTCACCCCTCCACTTT. The V and J genes are TRBV3-1 (or the pseudogene TRBV3-2) and TRBJ1-6, with 7 bases that match TRBD1. This CDR3 is 14 amino acids long. CDR1 is LGHDT and CDR2 is YNNKEL in the germline V gene (reference sequence). The J segment lost 5 bases and the V segment lost 2 bases, leaving 0 bases of the junction unmatched.

The rearrangement uses TRBV18 and TRBJ1-4; the D gene is possibly TRBD1 (6 bases). CDR3 length: 13 residues. Germline values: CDR1 KGHSH, CDR2 LQKENI. The V and J ends lost 7 bases and 4 bases respectively, with 10 bases between them. The CDR3 spells CASYRDINEKLFF. The DNA of the CDR3 is TGTGCCAGCTACCGGGACATTAATGAAAAACTGTTTTTT.

This clone has a handful of counts. The rearrangement uses TRBV3-1 (or the pseudogene TRBV3-2) and TRBJ2-1; 13 nucleotides line up with TRBD2. Trimming at V came to 6 bases and at J to 9 bases, leaving 8 bases not matched to a gene. CDR3 length equals 15 residues. Germline V lookup: CDR1 LGHDT, CDR2 YNNKEL (reference sequence). The CDR3 reads CASRVTSGRVGEQFF. As DNA, the CDR3 is TGTGCCAGCAGGGTCACTAGCGGGAGGGTCGGTGAGCAGTTCTTC.

This chain joins TRBV6-6 and TRBJ1-3; D remains ambiguous. The V and J ends lost 2 bases and 2 bases respectively, with 7 bases between them. In germline, CDR1 is MNHNY, CDR2 SVGAGI (reference sequence). The CDR3 runs to 14 residues. The CDR3 here is CASSYVQAGNTIYF. For the CDR3, the DNA is TGTGCCAGCAGTTACGTGCAGGCTGGAAACACCATATATTTT.

This clone has only one observation. Here the CDR3 reads CASPPLAPGGKPSTDTQYF. As DNA, the CDR3 is TGTGCAAGTCCCCCATTAGCCCCAGGGGGTAAACCTAGCACAGATACGCAGTATTTT. The chain combines TRBV12-2 with TRBJ2-3; the table gives TRBD1 as D, unverified against the DNA. TRBV12-2 is a listed pseudogene. There are 19 residues in the CDR3.

The rearrangement links TRBV5-4 to TRBJ2-3, with 7 bases that match TRBD1. The length of the CDR3 is 14 residues. Germline CDR1 reads SGHNT; CDR2 reads YYREEE (reference sequence). Trimming removed 4 bases from V and 4 bases from J; junction bases left unmatched: 6. The CDR3 coding sequence is TGTGCCAGCAGCGGTAGACAGGGTCCAGATACGCAGTATTTT. Its translation is CASSGRQGPDTQYF.

The chain combines TRBV7-3 with TRBJ2-1; 14 bases match TRBD2. After removal of 4 bases from V and 4 bases from J, the junction contained 3 bases not matched to a gene. Germline lookup yields CDR1 SGHTA and CDR2 FQGTGA. The CDR3 extends over 16 amino acids. The CDR3 loop is CASSSTSGGVYNEQFF. Written as DNA, the CDR3 is TGTGCCAGCAGCTCGACTAGCGGGGGGGTTTACAATGAGCAGTTCTTC.

The V call is TRBV5-5, the J call TRBJ2-4; 11 nucleotides line up with TRBD2. The germline V gene has CDR1 SGHKS and CDR2 YYEKEE (reference sequence). This CDR3 is built from 13 residues. V lost 1 base and J lost 15; bases outside the gene matches: 6. The CDR3 coding sequence is TGTGCCAGCAGCTTGAGTCTAGCGGGAGGTGGGTACTTC. Its translation is CASSLSLAGGGYF. The full variable domain, its missing parts supplied by reference TRBV5-5 and TRBJ2-4, is DAGVTQSPTHLIKTRGQQVTLRCSPISGHKSVSWYQQVLGQGPQFIFQYYEKEERGRGNFPDRFSARQFPNYSSELNVNALLLGDSALYLCASSLSLAGGGYFGAGTRLSVL.

The CDR3 reads CASSPRQNGEKLFF. The CDR3 bases are TGTGCCAGCTCACCCCGACAGAATGGTGAAAAACTGTTTTTT. The chain is built from TRBV18 and TRBJ1-4, with a tentative D call TRBD1 (5 bases). Trimming left V 3 bases short and J 7 bases short, with 12 bases between. The germline CDR1 and CDR2 sequences are KGHSH and LQKENI. This CDR3 region has 14 residues.

The CDR3 DNA reads TGTGCCAGCAGCTTTATTCGGTCGGGGGAGCTGTTTTTT. Residues: CASSFIRSGELFF. The chain is built from TRBV3-1 (or the pseudogene TRBV3-2) and TRBJ2-2; D is uncertain. CDR1 LGHDT and CDR2 YNNKEL come from the germline V gene (reference sequence). Trimming removed 5 bases from V and 8 bases from J, with 12 bases in between. This CDR3 has 13 amino acids.

CDR3 sequence: CASSTTGSTGELFF. For the CDR3, the DNA is TGTGCCAGCAGCACCACAGGGTCCACCGGGGAGCTGTTTTTT. The V gene is TRBV7-3, the J gene TRBJ2-2; a possible D gene is TRBD1 (6 bases). Trimming stripped 5 bases from V and 4 bases from J, with 11 bases between. This CDR3 region has 14 residues. Germline loops: CDR1 SGHTA, CDR2 FQGTGA.

The chain carries TRBV7-3 and TRBJ2-2; TRBD1 agrees at 8 bases. V lost 5 bases, J lost 1 base, and 6 bases stayed unmatched. The CDR3 length is 16 residues. The V gene's germline CDR1 is SGHTA and CDR2 FQGTGA. The CDR3 sequence: CASSPTGQVNTGELFF. CDR3 nucleotide sequence: TGTGCCAGCAGCCCAACGGGACAGGTGAACACCGGGGAGCTGTTTTTT.

The genes are TRBV19 and TRBJ2-3; perhaps TRBD1 as D (6 bases). V was pared by 1 base and J by 2 bases, with 13 bases between. Germline values: CDR1 LNHDA, CDR2 SQIVND (reference sequence). The CDR3 is made up of 16 amino acids. The CDR3 DNA is TGTGCCAGTAGTATAGGAGGGGGTAGGGACACAGATACGCAGTATTTT. Translating gives CASSIGGGRDTDTQYF.

The V gene is TRBV10-1, the J gene TRBJ2-1, with TRBD2 matching over 8 bases. CDR1 and CDR2 (germline): WNHNN, SYGVQD (reference sequence). The CDR3 spans 15 residues. The trim removed 4 bases at V and 10 bases at J, leaving 12 bases unmatched. The DNA for the CDR3 is TGCGCCAGCAGTGTGTCTAGCGGGCCGTCCGGGGAGCAGTTCTTC. Protein sequence: CASSVSSGPSGEQFF.

For this clone: The same CDR3 is also encoded by other DNA sequences in this sample. V is TRBV3-1 (or the pseudogene TRBV3-2) and J is TRBJ1-1; unclear D gene. V was pared by 8 bases and J by 1 base, with 14 bases between. This CDR3 spans 14 amino acids. Germline CDR1 is LGHDT and CDR2 is YNNKEL (reference sequence). The CDR3 loop is CASGQAAGNTEAFF. In nucleotides, the CDR3 is TGTGCCAGCGGGCAGGCAGCGGGGAACACTGAAGCTTTCTTT.

The J gene is TRBJ1-1, the V gene TRBV19, with 11 nucleotides matching TRBD1. Per germline, CDR1 LNHDA and CDR2 SQIVND (reference sequence). The trim removed 5 bases at V and 1 base at J, leaving 9 bases unmatched. CDR3 size: 17 residues. In nucleotides, the CDR3 is TGTGCCAGTAGTTACTCGGACAGGGGGCGAAAGAACACTGAAGCTTTCTTT. It translates to CASSYSDRGRKNTEAFF.

CDR3: CAWRKVGENQPQHF. CDR3 DNA sequence: TGTGCCTGGAGAAAGGTAGGAGAAAATCAGCCCCAGCATTTT. The chain couples TRBV30 to TRBJ1-5, with D unresolved. Germline CDR1 is GTSNPN and CDR2 is SVGIG (reference sequence). V was shortened by 3 bases and J by 4 bases, with 13 bases between the two germline ends. CDR3 length equals 14 residues.

The J gene is TRBJ2-1, the V gene TRBV7-2, with 13 bases fitting TRBD2. The CDR3 spans 15 residues. The J segment lost 7 bases and the V segment lost 6 bases, leaving 6 bases of the junction unmatched. Looked up from germline, CDR1 is SGHTA and CDR2 is FQGNSA. The CDR3 region is CASRTGTSGTNEQFF. Written as DNA, the CDR3 is TGTGCCAGCAGAACCGGGACTAGCGGGACTAATGAGCAGTTCTTC.